The rows below give T cell receptor beta chains drawn from one sample of a study of regulatory T cells in long-lasting Graves disease. A single record per CDR3 protein comes from TCRdb applying MiXCR to the multiplex PCR reads. The sample includes 360,000 or so distinct CDR3 sequences, approximately 12% of them seen just once. The data also belong to a second study, concerning T cells in Graves' hyperthyroidism and ophthalmopathy.

The specimen comprised peripheral blood mononuclear cells (PBMCs), sampled at new diagnosis, from a patient treated with antithyroid drugs. The source is a woman aged 18-29 years with Graves disease. CDR3s include the opening cysteine and the closing phenylalanine or tryptophan. The D gene is left open where the match is weak. Not all rows give a size; the values are once, few, many and, for expanded clones, a class.

len,d_gene,abundance,v_gene,j_gene,CDR3aa,CDR3nt
16,-,many,TRBV7-2,TRBJ2-7,CASSLAAGQFSYEQYF,TGTGCCAGCAGCTTAGCCGCGGGACAGTTTTCCTACGAGCAGTACTTC
15,-,-,TRBV27,TRBJ2-6,CASSRDYSGANVLTF,TGTGCCAGCAGCCGTGACTACTCTGGGGCCAACGTCCTGACTTTC
17,TRBD2,-,TRBV2,TRBJ2-1,CASSSRGGGPGYNEQFF,TGTGCCAGCAGCTCGCGGGGGGGAGGGCCGGGTTACAATGAGCAGTTCTTC
15,TRBD2,many,TRBV27,TRBJ2-7,CASSYASGNVYEQYF,TGTGCCAGCAGTTACGCTAGCGGGAACGTCTACGAGCAGTACTTC
14,-,many,TRBV18,TRBJ1-5,CATSLGGSNQPQHF,TGTGCCACCTCCCTGGGGGGTAGCAATCAGCCCCAGCATTTT
14,TRBD2,-,TRBV6-2/TRBV6-3,TRBJ2-3,CASSGGDSTDTQYF,TGTGCCAGCAGTGGGGGGGACAGCACAGATACGCAGTATTTT
15,TRBD2,many,TRBV7-9,TRBJ2-2,CASSGTSGRPGELFF,TGTGCCAGCAGTGGGACTAGCGGGAGGCCCGGGGAGCTGTTTTTT
17,-,many,TRBV12-3/TRBV12-4,TRBJ1-1,CASSLRRARGVNTEAFF,TGTGCCAGCAGTTTACGTCGGGCTAGGGGGGTGAACACTGAAGCTTTCTTT
14,TRBD2,-,TRBV11-2,TRBJ2-5,CASSLGLTQETQYF,TGTGCCAGCAGCTTGGGACTAACCCAAGAGACCCAGTACTTC
14,-,many,TRBV15,TRBJ1-2,CATSRRYGPYGYTF,TGTGCCACCAGCAGAAGATACGGACCGTATGGCTACACCTTC
18,TRBD2,few,TRBV5-1,TRBJ2-7,CASSFGTSGSTSSYEQYF,TGCGCCAGCAGCTTCGGGACTAGCGGGAGTACGAGCTCCTACGAGCAGTACTTC
17,-,-,TRBV3-1,TRBJ1-6,CASSQDFGGRLDSPLHF,TGTGCCAGCAGCCAAGATTTCGGGGGCAGGCTCGATTCACCCCTCCACTTT
14,-,many,TRBV4-1,TRBJ1-1,CASQRRDGNTEAFF,TGCGCCTCCCAAAGGAGGGATGGGAACACTGAAGCTTTCTTT
13,TRBD1,few,TRBV28,TRBJ1-1,CASKGAMNTEAFF,TGTGCCAGCAAGGGGGCCATGAACACTGAAGCTTTCTTT
12,-,many,TRBV4-3,TRBJ2-1,CASSPDDNEQFF,TGCGCCAGCAGCCCCGACGACAATGAGCAGTTCTTC
18,-,many,TRBV24-1,TRBJ2-2,CATSDPLEGDLNTGELFF,TGTGCCACCAGTGATCCCCTTGAGGGGGATTTGAACACCGGGGAGCTGTTTTTT
12,-,-,TRBV20-1,TRBJ2-5,CSGVGGQETQYF,TGCAGTGGAGTGGGGGGGCAGGAGACCCAGTACTTC
16,TRBD1,many,TRBV6-1,TRBJ1-1,CASSLGDRVRHTEAFF,TGTGCCAGCAGCCTCGGGGACAGGGTACGGCACACTGAAGCTTTCTTT
15,-,many,TRBV7-9,TRBJ2-3,CASSLARAGAHTQYF,TGTGCCAGCAGCTTAGCCAGGGCTGGGGCACATACGCAGTATTTT
13,-,many,TRBV14,TRBJ1-1,CASSQLMNTEAFF,TGTGCCAGCAGCCAACTTATGAACACTGAAGCTTTCTTT
15,-,many,TRBV18,TRBJ2-1,CASSPPPASYNEQFF,TGTGCCAGCTCACCGCCTCCGGCCTCCTACAATGAGCAGTTCTTC
13,-,many,TRBV5-1,TRBJ1-2,CASSSAAGRAYTF,TGCGCCAGCAGCTCTGCGGCGGGACGCGCCTACACCTTC
17,-,many,TRBV20-1,TRBJ2-3,CSARDPEIWGGADTQYF,TGCAGTGCTAGAGATCCTGAGATTTGGGGGGGGGCGGATACGCAGTATTTT
15,TRBD2,many,TRBV12-3/TRBV12-4,TRBJ2-1,CAITISGGGSNEQFF,TGTGCCATCACAATTAGCGGGGGGGGATCCAATGAGCAGTTCTTC
15,-,-,TRBV29-1,TRBJ2-1,CSVGREERSYNEQFF,TGCAGCGTTGGGAGGGAGGAAAGGTCCTACAATGAGCAGTTCTTC
15,TRBD2,-,TRBV20-1,TRBJ2-7,CSASGLAGASYEQYF,TGCAGTGCTAGTGGACTAGCGGGGGCCTCCTACGAGCAGTACTTC